These 21 T cell receptor beta chains originate from one sample sequenced in a study of Ad26.COV2.S vaccination and SARS-CoV-2 variants. Sample treatment: some 19 received Ad26.COV2.S at low or high dose, single or two shots; roughly 5 received placebo; per-sample allocation not given. All samples were drawn on day 63, counting from the first vaccine or placebo injection. TCRdb keeps only in-frame clones here, not all; method: immunoSEQ multiplex PCR. The sample has a few hundred thousand clones, around 87% seen once. The input for sequencing was peripheral blood, taken in a trial of Ad26.COV2.S vaccine versus placebo. These receptor sequences come from a person aged 18-60 years who received the Ad26.COV2.S COVID-19 vaccine or a placebo.

This chain links TRBV28 with TRBJ1-2; 7 bases match TRBD1. Germline assignment: CDR1 MDHEN and CDR2 SYDVKM. This CDR3 region has 15 residues. V lost 4 bases, J lost 7 bases, and 12 bases stayed unmatched. CDR3 sequence (DNA): TGTGCCAGCAGTTCCCGACAGGGCCAAGCCGGTGGCTACACCTTC. This translates into CASSSRQGQAGGYTF.

V gene TRBV15 combines with J gene TRBJ1-1; the D is unclear. The CDR3 runs 11 residues. Germline values: CDR1 LNHNV, CDR2 YYDKDF (reference sequence). The V end was cut by 5 bases, the J end by 14 bases, with 15 bases between. The CDR3 DNA follows: TGTGCCACCAGCCCAGGTGCGGGTTTGTTCTTT. Amino acid sequence: CATSPGAGLFF.

This clone was observed a few times. The V and J genes are TRBV7-6 and TRBJ2-7; 10 bases fit TRBD1. The CDR3 is 16 amino acids. The germline V gene has CDR1 SGHVS and CDR2 FNYEAQ. V was pared by 5 bases and J by 2 bases, with 9 bases of the junction left unmatched. This CDR3 reads CASSRLTGGRPYEQYF. CDR3 DNA sequence: TGTGCCAGCAGCAGATTGACAGGGGGCAGGCCCTACGAGCAGTACTTC.

V and J are TRBV10-3 and TRBJ2-7; a possible D gene is TRBD1 (5 bases). This CDR3 contains 12 residues. CDR1 and CDR2 (germline): ENHRY, SYGVKD. Trimming took 6 bases from V and 5 from J, leaving 11 bases between them. CDR3 sequence reads: CAIRLTGDEQYF. CDR3 in DNA: TGTGCCATCAGGCTTACAGGTGACGAGCAGTACTTC.

J is TRBJ2-1 and V is TRBV7-3; 7 nucleotides match TRBD1. The CDR3 loop spans 15 amino acids. Germline V CDR1 and CDR2: SGHTA, FQGTGA. The V gene end was trimmed by 5 bases and the J gene end by 7 bases; junction bases not matched to a gene: 11. This CDR3 reads CASSRGDSPRNEQFF. The CDR3 DNA reads as TGTGCCAGCAGCCGAGGGGACAGCCCGCGGAATGAGCAGTTCTTC.

The chain combines TRBV11-1 with TRBJ2-7, with TRBD1 identical over 10 bases. CDR1 and CDR2 (germline): SGHAT, FQDESV (reference sequence). Trimming removed 5 bases from V and 3 bases from J; junction bases left unmatched: 7. CDR3 length: 15 amino acids. CDR3 sequence (DNA): TGTGCCAGCAGCCTACCGGGACAGGGGCTCTACGAGCAGTACTTC. Protein sequence: CASSLPGQGLYEQYF.

The chain joins TRBV6-4 to TRBJ1-4; D remains unclear. V lost 5 bases, J lost 4 bases, and 8 bases lay in between. The CDR3 is 13 amino acids. Germline V CDR1 and CDR2: MRHNA, SNTAGT. CDR3 coding DNA: TGTGCCAGCAGTCCCAGTGTTAATGAAAAACTGTTTTTT. Its translation is CASSPSVNEKLFF.

The chain uses TRBV5-1 and TRBJ1-5; TRBD1 might be the D (6 bases). The CDR3 covers 16 residues. CDR1 SGHRS and CDR2 YFSETQ come from the germline V gene. V dropped 4 bases and J dropped 0 bases, with 14 bases sitting between them. CDR3 amino acids: CASSLDSITSNQPQHF. CDR3 bases: TGCGCCAGCAGCCTGGACAGCATTACTAGCAATCAGCCCCAGCATTTT.

Regarding this clone: Other DNA sequences in the same sample also yield this CDR3. The rearrangement uses TRBV5-4 and TRBJ2-5; D gene ambiguous. The length of the CDR3 is 14 residues. Trimming left V 0 bases short and J 1 base short, with 7 bases between. Germline assignment: CDR1 SGHNT and CDR2 YYREEE (reference sequence). The CDR3 reads CASSLEGFQETQYF. The CDR3 DNA follows: TGTGCCAGCAGCTTGGAAGGGTTCCAAGAGACCCAGTACTTC.

The chain uses TRBV21-1 and TRBJ1-2; TRBD1 reflects the table's D call only, with no check against the DNA. TRBV21-1 counts as a pseudogene. This CDR3 has 13 amino acids. DNA of the CDR3: TGTGCCAGCAGCACTGGACAGTATTATGGCTACACCTTC. It yields the protein CASSTGQYYGYTF.

The CDR3 coding sequence is TGTGCCAGCAGCTTATTAGGGCCGGGACAGGTCCAAGAGACCCAGTACTTC. It is translated as CASSLLGPGQVQETQYF. This rearrangement joins TRBV7-2 to TRBJ2-5; TRBD1 matches at 8 bases. After removal of 2 bases from V and 1 base from J, the junction contained 9 bases not matched to a gene. The germline CDR1 and CDR2 sequences are SGHTA and FQGNSA. This CDR3 has 17 amino acids.

The rearrangement links TRBV21-1 to TRBJ2-7; the D segment call TRBD1 is taken from the table without a DNA check. TRBV21-1 is listed as a pseudogene. The CDR3 totals 17 residues. The CDR3 region is CASSKKRRQYSTYEQYF. The DNA of the CDR3 is TGTGCCAGCAGCAAAAAACGTCGGCAGTACAGCACCTACGAGCAGTACTTC.

There are a few counts of this clone. V is TRBV12-3 or TRBV12-4 and J is TRBJ1-1; D remains ambiguous. Trimming shortened V by 2 bases and J by 7 bases, and 11 bases separated the two germline ends. The CDR3 contains 13 residues. DNA of the CDR3: TGTGCCAGCAGTTTAAACAGCGGACTTGAAGCTTTCTTT. It specifies CASSLNSGLEAFF.

The chain combines TRBV5-6 with TRBJ2-1, with 8 bases fitting TRBD2. Per germline, CDR1 SGHDT and CDR2 YYEEEE. V shed 0 bases and J 8 bases; nucleotides not matched to a gene: 10. This CDR3 comprises 16 residues. In DNA form, the CDR3 reads TGTGCCAGCAGCTTGGAGGGGATAGCGGGGTACGATGAGCAGTTCTTC. As protein: CASSLEGIAGYDEQFF.

The rearrangement uses TRBV5-6 and TRBJ2-3, with a possible D match to TRBD1 (5 bases). V shed 0 bases and J shed 5 bases, with 13 bases lying between them. Germline CDR1 and CDR2: SGHDT and YYEEEE. This CDR3 region has 15 residues. The CDR3 region has the DNA TGTGCCAGCAGCTTGGGGGCAGGGTTGCAAGATACGCAGTATTTT. Translating gives CASSLGAGLQDTQYF.

This rearrangement joins TRBV14 to TRBJ1-1; TRBD1 matches 7 bases. CDR1 and CDR2 from the germline V gene are SGHDN and FVKESK. The trim removed 1 base at V and 5 bases at J, leaving 7 bases unmatched. The CDR3 extends over 15 amino acids. CDR3: CASSQVGGGVTEAFF. CDR3 nucleotide sequence: TGTGCCAGCAGCCAAGTTGGAGGGGGCGTTACTGAAGCTTTCTTT.

This clone has just one count. The V call is TRBV7-2, the J call TRBJ2-5, with 10 bases that match TRBD2. J was trimmed by 7 bases and V by 2 bases; bases with no gene match: 19. From germline, CDR1 is SGHTA and CDR2 FQGNSA. This CDR3 is built from 19 residues. The chain's CDR3 is CASSLPAPASGGLRGTQYF. DNA of the CDR3: TGTGCCAGCAGCTTACCCGCCCCGGCTAGCGGGGGCCTTCGTGGGACCCAGTACTTC.

The chain joins TRBV3-1 (or the pseudogene TRBV3-2) to TRBJ1-6, with a possible D match to TRBD1 (6 bases). The V end lost 1 base, the J end lost 16 bases, and 20 bases lay between the germline ends. The CDR3 totals 15 residues. Germline lookup yields CDR1 LGHDT and CDR2 YNNKEL (reference sequence). The CDR3: CASSQVRTGHLLLHF. The CDR3 DNA is TGTGCCAGCAGCCAAGTTCGGACGGGACACCTACTTCTCCACTTT.

The rearrangement joins TRBV11-2 to TRBJ1-2; 11 bases map to TRBD1. The ends lost 3 bases at V and 7 bases at J; junction bases unmatched: 7. Germline loops: CDR1 SGHAT, CDR2 FQNNGV. This CDR3 spans 15 amino acids. The CDR3 DNA is TGTGCCAGCAGCTTGATGGGACAGGGGGTGCGTGGCTACACCTTC. Residues: CASSLMGQGVRGYTF. Full variable domain (remainder filled in from reference TRBV11-2 and TRBJ1-2): EAGVAQSPRYKIIEKRQSVAFWCNPISGHATLYWYQQILGQGPKLLIQFQNNGVVDDSQLPKDRFSAERLKGVDSTLKIQPAKLEDSAVYLCASSLMGQGVRGYTFGSGTRLTVV.

The genes are TRBV19 and TRBJ1-5; tentatively, D is TRBD1 (5 bases). Deletions cut 0 bases from V and 2 bases from J, with 14 bases between. Germline CDR1 is LNHDA and CDR2 is SQIVND (reference sequence). There are 17 residues in the CDR3. CDR3 residues: CASSIDTTVAGNQPQHF. CDR3 nucleotides: TGTGCCAGTAGTATAGATACGACAGTTGCCGGCAATCAGCCCCAGCATTTT.

This clone was found a few times. J is TRBJ2-6 and V is TRBV18; 8 positions match TRBD1. In germline, CDR1 is KGHSH, CDR2 LQKENI. V gave up 3 bases and J gave up 2 bases; unmatched junction bases: 6. The CDR3 length is 17 residues. The CDR3 region has the DNA TGTGCCAGCTCACCCTTGACAGGGGCTACTGGGGCCAACGTCCTGACTTTC. It codes for CASSPLTGATGANVLTF.